This paragraph reports one T cell receptor (beta chain). The source of the sample is a study of blood T cell repertoires in COVID-19. CDR3 length equals 11 residues. The ends were cut back, 2 bases at V and 10 bases at J, with 6 bases in the middle. Germline loops: CDR1 KGHSH, CDR2 LQKENI. Sequenced by immunoSEQ multiplex PCR; TCRdb stores in-frame clones only, minus some. The data show under 200,000 clones, with roughly nine tenths seen just once and approximately 9.9% held by the top ten. Source material: peripheral blood. The chain combines TRBV18 with TRBJ1-3; possibly TRBD1 for D (5 bases). The receptor's source is a woman aged 55-75 years with COVID-19, enrolled during active disease. The CDR3 loop reads CASSPKGTIYF. The CDR3 nucleotides read TGTGCCAGCTCACCAAAGGGGACCATATATTTT.